Included here is one TCR beta chain sequence, with context. The target antigen is unknown. This sample is part of a study of cytomegalovirus exposure and HLA in healthy donors. Study-level findings and limits: A later analysis linked 15,000 to 20,000 TCR beta sequences to HLA alleles at 0.05 false discovery rate. In a later analysis, TCR association rates varied by HLA locus: DRB1 most, HLA-C fewest. A later analysis found that most CMV-associated TCR beta chains appeared HLA-restricted. Reportedly, fewer N-insertions than the roughly 700-donor mean appeared in an Asian-associated ancestry cluster in a later analysis.

Germline V gene data show CDR1 as KGHSH and CDR2 as LQKENI. This CDR3 has 14 amino acids. Between the trimmed V and J ends, which lost 1 base and 0 bases, there was a span of 6 bases. Primers: 60 Vbeta forward and 13 Jbeta reverse. This table comes from immunoSEQ multiplex PCR, and its TCRdb copy is limited to in-frame clones, with some not included. This repertoire includes 150,000 to 250,000 clones. The chain joins TRBV18 to TRBJ1-1; no reliable D call. The sequence derives from a boy aged 5-17 years in good health and CMV-seronegative. Sequencing was carried out using PBMCs. The CDR3 DNA sequence: TGTGCCAGCTCACCACGGTCGGTGAACACTGAAGCTTTCTTT. Translation: CASSPRSVNTEAFF.